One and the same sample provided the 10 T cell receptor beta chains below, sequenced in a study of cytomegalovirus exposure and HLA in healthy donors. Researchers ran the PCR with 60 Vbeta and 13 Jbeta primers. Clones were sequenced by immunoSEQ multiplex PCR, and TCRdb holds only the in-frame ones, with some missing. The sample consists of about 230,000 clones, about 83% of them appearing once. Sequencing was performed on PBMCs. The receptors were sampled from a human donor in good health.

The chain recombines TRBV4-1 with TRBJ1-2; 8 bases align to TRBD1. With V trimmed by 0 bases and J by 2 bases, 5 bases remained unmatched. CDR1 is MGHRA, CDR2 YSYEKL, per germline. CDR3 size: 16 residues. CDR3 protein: CASSQDFQGANYGYTF. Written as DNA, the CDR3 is TGCGCCAGCAGCCAAGACTTTCAGGGGGCGAACTATGGCTACACCTTC.

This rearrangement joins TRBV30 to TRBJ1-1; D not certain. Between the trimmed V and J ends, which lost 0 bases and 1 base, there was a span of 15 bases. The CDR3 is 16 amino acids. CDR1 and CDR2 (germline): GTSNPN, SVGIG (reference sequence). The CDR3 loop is CAWSVPKSGRNTEAFF. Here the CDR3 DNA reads TGTGCCTGGAGTGTACCGAAGTCCGGGAGGAACACTGAAGCTTTCTTT.

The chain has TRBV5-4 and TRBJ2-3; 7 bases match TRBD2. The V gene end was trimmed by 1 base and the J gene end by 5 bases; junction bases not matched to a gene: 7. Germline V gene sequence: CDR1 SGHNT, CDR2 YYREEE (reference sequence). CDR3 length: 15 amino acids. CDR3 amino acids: CASSLRGGRVDTQYF. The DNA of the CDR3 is TGTGCCAGCAGCTTGAGAGGCGGGAGAGTAGATACGCAGTATTTT. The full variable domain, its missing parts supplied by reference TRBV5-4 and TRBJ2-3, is ETGVTQSPTHLIKTRGQQVTLRCSSQSGHNTVSWYQQALGQGPQFIFQYYREEENGRGNFPPRFSGLQFPNYSSELNVNALELDDSALYLCASSLRGGRVDTQYFGPGTRLTVL.

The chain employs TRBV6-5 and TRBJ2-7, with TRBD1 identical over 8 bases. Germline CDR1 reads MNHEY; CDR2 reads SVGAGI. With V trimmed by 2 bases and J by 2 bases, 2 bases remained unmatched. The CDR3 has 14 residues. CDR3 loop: CASSYRQGTYEQYF. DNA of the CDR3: TGTGCCAGCAGTTACAGACAGGGGACCTACGAGCAGTACTTC.

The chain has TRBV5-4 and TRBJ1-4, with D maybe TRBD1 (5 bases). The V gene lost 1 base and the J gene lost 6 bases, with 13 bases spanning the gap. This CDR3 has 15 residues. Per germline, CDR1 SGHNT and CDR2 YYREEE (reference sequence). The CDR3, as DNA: TGTGCCAGCAGCTTGCCAGGGATAGATCATGAAAAACTGTTTTTT. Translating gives CASSLPGIDHEKLFF.

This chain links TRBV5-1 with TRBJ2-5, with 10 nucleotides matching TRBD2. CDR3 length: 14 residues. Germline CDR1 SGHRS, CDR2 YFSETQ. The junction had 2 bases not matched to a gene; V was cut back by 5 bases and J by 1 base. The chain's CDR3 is CASRRTSGQETQYF. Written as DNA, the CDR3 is TGCGCCAGCAGACGGACTAGCGGCCAAGAGACCCAGTACTTC. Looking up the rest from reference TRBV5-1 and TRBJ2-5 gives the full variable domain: KAGVTQTPRYLIKTRGQQVTLSCSPISGHRSVSWYQQTPGQGLQFLFEYFSETQRNKGNFPGRFSGRQFSNSRSEMNVSTLELGDSALYLCASRRTSGQETQYFGPGTRLLVL.

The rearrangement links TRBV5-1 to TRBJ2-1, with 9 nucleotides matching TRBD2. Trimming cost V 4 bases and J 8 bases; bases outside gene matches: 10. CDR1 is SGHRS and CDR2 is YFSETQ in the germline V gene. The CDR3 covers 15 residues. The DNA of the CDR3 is TGCGCCAGCAGCACGGGACTAGCAGGGGACGATGAGCAGTTCTTC. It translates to CASSTGLAGDDEQFF.

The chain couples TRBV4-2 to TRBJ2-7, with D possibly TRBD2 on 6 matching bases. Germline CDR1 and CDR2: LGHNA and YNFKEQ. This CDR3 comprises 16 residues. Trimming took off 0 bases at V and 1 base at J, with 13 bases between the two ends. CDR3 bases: TGTGCCAGCAGCCAAGAAGGCGGGAAAGGGTCCTACGAGCAGTACTTC. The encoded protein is CASSQEGGKGSYEQYF.

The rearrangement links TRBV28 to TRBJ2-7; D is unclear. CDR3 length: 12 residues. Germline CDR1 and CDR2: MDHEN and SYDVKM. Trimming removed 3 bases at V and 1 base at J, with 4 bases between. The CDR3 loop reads CASSFGSYEQYF. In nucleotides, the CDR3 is TGTGCCAGCAGTTTCGGTTCCTACGAGCAGTACTTC.

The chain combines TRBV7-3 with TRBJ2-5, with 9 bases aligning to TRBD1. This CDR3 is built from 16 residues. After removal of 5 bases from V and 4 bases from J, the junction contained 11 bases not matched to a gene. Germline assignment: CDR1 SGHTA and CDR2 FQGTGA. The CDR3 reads CASSPGIQGAGETQYF. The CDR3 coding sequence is TGTGCCAGCAGCCCCGGGATACAGGGGGCTGGAGAGACCCAGTACTTC.